The subject of this entry is one T cell receptor beta chain. The data were obtained in a study of blood T cell repertoires in COVID-19. Sequencing was performed with immunoSEQ multiplex PCR; in TCRdb, only in-frame clones are kept and a portion is missing. The profile shows approximately 220,000 clones, approximately 90% of them singletons. The V gene's germline CDR1 is SGHAT and CDR2 FQNNGV. This CDR3 contains 15 residues. V was pared by 5 bases and J by 7 bases, with 20 bases between. The sample consisted of PBMCs or T cells enriched from blood (not recorded which). The receptor comes from a woman between 35 and 50 years old with acute COVID-19. The gene calls are TRBV11-2 and TRBJ2-5; weak D call: TRBD2 (6 bases). CDR3 protein: CASSRGGGAQGTQYF. The CDR3 coding sequence is TGTGCCAGCAGCCGAGGAGGAGGGGCTCAGGGGACCCAGTACTTC.